Presented here are 9 T cell receptor beta chains from one specimen sequenced in a study of blood T cell repertoires in COVID-19. Repertoires were generated with immunoSEQ multiplex PCR, while TCRdb's copy carries only in-frame clones and drops some. The data show hundreds of thousands of clones, approximately 80% seen once. Specimen: peripheral blood. Source of these receptors: a human donor in a cohort sampled during active COVID-19.

The V and J genes are TRBV3-1 (or the pseudogene TRBV3-2) and TRBJ1-4, with 8 bases lining up with TRBD1. V gave up 2 bases and J gave up 11 bases; unmatched junction bases: 10. Per germline, CDR1 LGHDT and CDR2 YNNKEL (reference sequence). The CDR3 contains 15 residues. Here the CDR3 reads CASSQIRTGSDKLFF. The CDR3 DNA is TGTGCCAGCAGCCAAATCAGGACAGGGAGCGACAAACTGTTTTTT.

The chain couples TRBV6-1 to TRBJ1-5; 7 nucleotides line up with TRBD1. Germline-derived CDR1 and CDR2 are MNHNS and SASEGT. V was pared by 2 bases and J by 2 bases, with 9 bases of the junction left unmatched. CDR3 length: 17 residues. The CDR3 here is CASSETVVGQGNQPQHF. The CDR3 DNA follows: TGTGCCAGCAGTGAAACAGTGGTTGGACAGGGCAATCAGCCCCAGCATTTT.

This clone was detected only once. The chain links TRBV6-5 to TRBJ1-4; possibly TRBD1 for D (5 bases). From germline, CDR1 is MNHEY and CDR2 SVGAGI. There are 15 residues in the CDR3. V was cut by 0 bases and J by 8 bases, with 13 bases left in between. The CDR3 sequence: CASSYSGGTQEKLFF. The CDR3 coding sequence is TGTGCCAGCAGTTACTCGGGGGGGACTCAGGAAAAACTGTTTTTT.

CDR3 nucleotide sequence: TGCGCCAGCAGCATTGGTACTAGCACAGATACGCAGTATTTT. It is translated as CASSIGTSTDTQYF. V gene TRBV5-1 combines with J gene TRBJ2-3; D ambiguous. V was cut by 4 bases and J by 0 bases, with 9 bases left in between. The CDR3 sequence is 14 residues long. Germline CDR1 and CDR2: SGHRS and YFSETQ.

In DNA form, the CDR3 reads TGTGCCAGTAGTCGGGCAGGGCACACCGGGGAGCTGTTTTTT. This translates into CASSRAGHTGELFF. The V call is TRBV19, the J call TRBJ2-2; a weak D match, TRBD1 (5 bases). This CDR3 spans 14 amino acids. V lost 5 bases and J 3 bases, leaving 10 bases between the germline ends. The germline V gene encodes CDR1 LNHDA and CDR2 SQIVND (reference sequence).

The chain combines TRBV9 with TRBJ1-3, with TRBD1 as a possible D gene (5 bases). CDR3 length equals 15 residues. Germline assignment: CDR1 SGDLS and CDR2 YYNGEE. The ends were cut back, 4 bases at V and 3 bases at J, with 14 bases in the middle. For the CDR3, the DNA is TGTGCCAGCAGCCTCGGAGGGGAGGGTGGAAACACCATATATTTT. Translated, it gives CASSLGGEGGNTIYF.

The chain is built from TRBV19 and TRBJ2-3; TRBD2 is a possible D gene (6 bases). V was pared by 2 bases and J by 3 bases, with 12 bases between. There are 15 residues in the CDR3. Germline-derived CDR1 and CDR2 are LNHDA and SQIVND (reference sequence). The CDR3 DNA reads TGTGCCAGTAGTATAATAGGGGCGGGGACAGATACGCAGTATTTT. Its translation: CASSIIGAGTDTQYF.

The table lists this clone with a count of one. The V and J genes are TRBV5-6 and TRBJ2-4; 7 nucleotides align to TRBD2. CDR1 SGHDT and CDR2 YYEEEE come from the germline V gene. The CDR3 contains 15 residues. V trimming: 2 bases; J trimming: 7 bases; junction bases outside the gene matches: 9. CDR3 residues: CASSFGLGGGNIQYF. The CDR3 DNA reads TGTGCCAGCAGCTTTGGACTAGGTGGTGGGAACATTCAGTACTTC.

V gene TRBV6-5 combines with J gene TRBJ1-1; D may be TRBD1 (5 bases). Trimming took 2 bases from V and 4 from J, leaving 8 bases between them. This CDR3 region has 13 residues. CDR1 MNHEY and CDR2 SVGAGI come from the germline V gene. In DNA, the CDR3 is TGTGCCAGCAGTTACGACGGGGGCACTGAAGCTTTCTTT. Protein: CASSYDGGTEAFF.